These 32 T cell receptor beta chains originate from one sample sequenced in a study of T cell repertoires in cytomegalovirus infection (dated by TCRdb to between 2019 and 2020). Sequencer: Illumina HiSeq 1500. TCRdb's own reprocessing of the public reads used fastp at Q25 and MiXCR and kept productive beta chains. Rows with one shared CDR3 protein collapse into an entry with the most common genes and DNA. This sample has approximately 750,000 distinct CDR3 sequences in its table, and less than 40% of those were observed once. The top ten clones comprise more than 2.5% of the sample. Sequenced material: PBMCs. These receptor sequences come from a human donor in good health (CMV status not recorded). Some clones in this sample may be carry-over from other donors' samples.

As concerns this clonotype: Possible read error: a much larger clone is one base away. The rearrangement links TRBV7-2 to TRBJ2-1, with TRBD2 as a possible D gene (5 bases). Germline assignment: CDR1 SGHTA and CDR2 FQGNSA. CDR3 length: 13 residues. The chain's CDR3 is CASSLRARDDQFF. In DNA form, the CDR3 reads TGTGCCAGCAGCTTGAGAGCTCGGGATGATCAGTTCTTC.

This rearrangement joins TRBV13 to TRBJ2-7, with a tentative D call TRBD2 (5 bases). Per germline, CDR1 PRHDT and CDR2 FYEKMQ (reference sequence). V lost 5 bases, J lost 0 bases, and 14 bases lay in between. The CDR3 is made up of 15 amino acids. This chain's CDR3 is CASSPHLGSSYEQYF. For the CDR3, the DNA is TGTGCCAGCAGCCCGCATTTAGGGAGCTCCTACGAGCAGTACTTC.

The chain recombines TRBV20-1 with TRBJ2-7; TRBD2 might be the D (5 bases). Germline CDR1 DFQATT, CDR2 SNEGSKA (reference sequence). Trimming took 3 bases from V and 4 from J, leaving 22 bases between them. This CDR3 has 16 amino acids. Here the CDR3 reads CSARKRAGVIFYEQYF. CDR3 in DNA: TGCAGTGCTAGGAAGAGGGCCGGAGTGATATTTTACGAGCAGTACTTC.

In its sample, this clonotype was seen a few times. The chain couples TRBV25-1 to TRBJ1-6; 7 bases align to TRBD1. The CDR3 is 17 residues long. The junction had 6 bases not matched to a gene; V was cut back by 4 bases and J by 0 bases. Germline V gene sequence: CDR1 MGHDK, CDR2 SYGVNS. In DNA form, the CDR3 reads TGTGCCAGCAGTGTGGGACAGCCGAGCTCCTATAATTCACCCCTCCACTTT. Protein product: CASSVGQPSSYNSPLHF.

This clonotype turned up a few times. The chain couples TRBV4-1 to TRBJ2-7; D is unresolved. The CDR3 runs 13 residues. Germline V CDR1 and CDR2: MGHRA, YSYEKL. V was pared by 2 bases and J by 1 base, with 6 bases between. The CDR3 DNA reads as TGCGCCAGCAGCCAAATCGGGTCCTACGAGCAGTACTTC. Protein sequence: CASSQIGSYEQYF.

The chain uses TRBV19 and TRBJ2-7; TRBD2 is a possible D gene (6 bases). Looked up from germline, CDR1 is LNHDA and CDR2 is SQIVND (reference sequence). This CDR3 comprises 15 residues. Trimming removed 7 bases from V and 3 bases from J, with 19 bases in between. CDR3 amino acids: CASIPEEGAFYEQYF. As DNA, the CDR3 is TGTGCCAGTATTCCTGAGGAGGGAGCCTTCTACGAGCAGTACTTC.

The CDR3 protein is CSVGTVDSNQPQHF. CDR3 nucleotides: TGCAGCGTCGGAACGGTGGACAGCAATCAGCCCCAGCATTTT. The chain uses TRBV29-1 and TRBJ1-5, with D hard to call. CDR1 SQVTM and CDR2 ANQGSEA come from the germline V gene. V dropped 6 bases and J dropped 1 base, with 13 bases sitting between them. The CDR3 sequence is 14 residues long.

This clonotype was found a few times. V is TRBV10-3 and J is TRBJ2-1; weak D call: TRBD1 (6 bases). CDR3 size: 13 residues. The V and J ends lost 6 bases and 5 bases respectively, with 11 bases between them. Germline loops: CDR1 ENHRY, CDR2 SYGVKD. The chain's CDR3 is CAIRKQGNNEQFF. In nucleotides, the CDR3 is TGTGCCATCAGGAAACAGGGTAACAATGAGCAGTTCTTC.

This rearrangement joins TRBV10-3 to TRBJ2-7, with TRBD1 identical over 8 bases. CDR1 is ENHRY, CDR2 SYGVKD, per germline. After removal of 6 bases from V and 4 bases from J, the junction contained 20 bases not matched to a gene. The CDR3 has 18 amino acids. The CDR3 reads CAIRAGQGPDRGVYEQYF. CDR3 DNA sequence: TGTGCCATCAGGGCCGGACAGGGACCCGACAGAGGAGTTTACGAGCAGTACTTC.

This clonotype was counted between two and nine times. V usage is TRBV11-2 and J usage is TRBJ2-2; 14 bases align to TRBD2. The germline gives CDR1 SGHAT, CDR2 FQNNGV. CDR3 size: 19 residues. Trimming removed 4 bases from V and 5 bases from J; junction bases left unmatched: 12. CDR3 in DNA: TGTGCCAGCAGCTCCAGACTAGCGGGAGGGCCGGTGGTTACCGGGGAGCTGTTTTTT. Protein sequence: CASSSRLAGGPVVTGELFF.

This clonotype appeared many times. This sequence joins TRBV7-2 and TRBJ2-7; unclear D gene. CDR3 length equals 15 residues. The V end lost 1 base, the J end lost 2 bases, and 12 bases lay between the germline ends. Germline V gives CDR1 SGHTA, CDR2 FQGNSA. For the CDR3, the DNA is TGTGCCAGCAGCTTAGGGGCAGCAACGGCCTACGAGCAGTACTTC. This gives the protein CASSLGAATAYEQYF.

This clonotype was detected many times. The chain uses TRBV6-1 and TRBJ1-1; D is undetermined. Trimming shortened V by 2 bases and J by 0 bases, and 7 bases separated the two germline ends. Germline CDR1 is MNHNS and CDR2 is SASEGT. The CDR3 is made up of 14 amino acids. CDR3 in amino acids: CASSEISLNTEAFF. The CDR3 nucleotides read TGTGCCAGCAGTGAAATTTCGTTGAACACTGAAGCTTTCTTT.

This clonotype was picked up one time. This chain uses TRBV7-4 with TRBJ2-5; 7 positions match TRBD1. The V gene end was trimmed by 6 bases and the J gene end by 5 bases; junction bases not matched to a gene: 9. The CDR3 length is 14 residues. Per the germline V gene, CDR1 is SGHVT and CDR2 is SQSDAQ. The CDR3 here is CASRPRTGSETQYF. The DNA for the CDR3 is TGTGCCAGCAGGCCGAGGACAGGAAGCGAGACCCAGTACTTC.

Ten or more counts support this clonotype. CDR3 DNA sequence: TGTGCCAGCAGCAACACACCGGGACCGAATAGCAATCAGCCCCAGCATTTT. It codes for CASSNTPGPNSNQPQHF. The chain couples TRBV6-1 to TRBJ1-5; D might be TRBD1 (5 bases). V shed 6 bases and J shed 0 bases, with 18 bases lying between them. Looked up from germline, CDR1 is MNHNS and CDR2 is SASEGT. This CDR3 spans 17 amino acids.

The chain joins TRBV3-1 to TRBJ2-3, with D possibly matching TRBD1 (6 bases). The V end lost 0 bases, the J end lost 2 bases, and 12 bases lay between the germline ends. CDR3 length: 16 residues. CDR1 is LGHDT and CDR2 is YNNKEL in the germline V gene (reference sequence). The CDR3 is CASSQEGNRATDTQYF. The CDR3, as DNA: TGTGCCAGCAGCCAAGAGGGGAACAGGGCCACAGATACGCAGTATTTT.

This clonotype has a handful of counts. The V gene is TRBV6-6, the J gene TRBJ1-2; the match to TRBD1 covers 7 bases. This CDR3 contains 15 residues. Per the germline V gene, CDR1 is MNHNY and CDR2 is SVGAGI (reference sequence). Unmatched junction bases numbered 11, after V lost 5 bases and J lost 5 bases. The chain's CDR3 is CASSPDRRLLYGYTF. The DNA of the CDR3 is TGTGCCAGCAGTCCGGACAGGAGACTCCTGTATGGCTACACCTTC.

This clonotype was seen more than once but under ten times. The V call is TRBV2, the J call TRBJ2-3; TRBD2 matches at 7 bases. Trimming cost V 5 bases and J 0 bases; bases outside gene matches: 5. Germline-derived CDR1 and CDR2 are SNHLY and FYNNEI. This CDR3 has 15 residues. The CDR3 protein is CASSLYSGSTDTQYF. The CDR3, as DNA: TGTGCCAGCAGTTTATATAGCGGGAGCACAGATACGCAGTATTTT.

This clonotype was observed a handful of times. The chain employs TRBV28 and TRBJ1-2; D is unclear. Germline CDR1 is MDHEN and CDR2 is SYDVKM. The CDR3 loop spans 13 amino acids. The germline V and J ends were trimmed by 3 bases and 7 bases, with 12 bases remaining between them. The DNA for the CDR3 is TGTGCCAGCAGTTTCTATCCTTCTCGTGGCTACACCTTC. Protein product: CASSFYPSRGYTF.

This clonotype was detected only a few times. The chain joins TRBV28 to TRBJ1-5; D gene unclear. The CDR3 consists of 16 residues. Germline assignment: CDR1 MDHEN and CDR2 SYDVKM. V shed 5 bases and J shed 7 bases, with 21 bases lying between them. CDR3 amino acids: CASSLWPQAGGQPQHF. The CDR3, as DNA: TGTGCCAGCAGTCTGTGGCCTCAGGCCGGAGGGCAGCCCCAGCATTTT.

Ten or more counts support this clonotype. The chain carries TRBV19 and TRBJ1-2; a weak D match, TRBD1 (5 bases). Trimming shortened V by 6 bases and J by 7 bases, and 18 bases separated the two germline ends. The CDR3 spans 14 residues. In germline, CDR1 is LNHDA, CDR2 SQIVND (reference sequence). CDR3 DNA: TGTGCCAGTAGGGTTCCAGGGACCGTCAGTGGCTACACCTTC. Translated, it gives CASRVPGTVSGYTF.

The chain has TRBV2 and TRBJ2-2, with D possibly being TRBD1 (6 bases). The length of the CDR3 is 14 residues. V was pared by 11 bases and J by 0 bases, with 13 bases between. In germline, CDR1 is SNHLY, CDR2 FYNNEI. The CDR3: CAGRDKPNTGELFF. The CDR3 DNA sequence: TGTGCCGGCCGGGACAAACCGAACACCGGGGAGCTGTTTTTT.

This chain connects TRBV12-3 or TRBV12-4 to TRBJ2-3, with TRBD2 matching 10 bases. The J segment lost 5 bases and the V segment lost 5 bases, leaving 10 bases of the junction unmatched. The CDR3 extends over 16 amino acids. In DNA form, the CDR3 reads TGTGCCAGCAGTCCCGGGATAGCGGGAGGAAAAGATACGCAGTATTTT. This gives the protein CASSPGIAGGKDTQYF.

The CDR3 sequence is CASIRSGANVLTF. The DNA for the CDR3 is TGTGCCAGCATTAGGTCTGGGGCCAACGTCCTGACTTTC. The V gene is TRBV5-6, the J gene TRBJ2-6; D unresolved. CDR3 length: 13 residues. The germline CDR1 and CDR2 sequences are SGHDT and YYEEEE. The V end was cut by 6 bases, the J end by 1 base, with 5 bases between.

In nucleotides, the CDR3 is TGTGCCAGCAGCCAAGAGGCGGGGAAGACTGAAGCTTTCTTT. Translated: CASSQEAGKTEAFF. V usage is TRBV3-1 and J usage is TRBJ1-1; D not resolved. Germline V gene sequence: CDR1 LGHDT, CDR2 YNNKEL (reference sequence). V lost 0 bases and J lost 5, with 10 bases in between. The CDR3 is 14 residues long. Complete variable domain (other parts from reference TRBV3-1 and TRBJ1-1): DTAVSQTPKYLVTQMGNDKSIKCEQNLGHDTMYWYKQDSKKFLKIMFSYNNKELIINETVPNRFSPKSPDKAHLNLHINSLELGDSAVYFCASSQEAGKTEAFFGQGTRLTVV.

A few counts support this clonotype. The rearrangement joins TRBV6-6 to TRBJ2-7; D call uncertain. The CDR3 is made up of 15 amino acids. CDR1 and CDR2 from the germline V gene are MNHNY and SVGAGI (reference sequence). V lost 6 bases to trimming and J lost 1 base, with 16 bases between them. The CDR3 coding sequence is TGTGCCAGCAGCTACGACCCGCTTCATTCCTACGAGCAGTACTTC. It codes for CASSYDPLHSYEQYF.

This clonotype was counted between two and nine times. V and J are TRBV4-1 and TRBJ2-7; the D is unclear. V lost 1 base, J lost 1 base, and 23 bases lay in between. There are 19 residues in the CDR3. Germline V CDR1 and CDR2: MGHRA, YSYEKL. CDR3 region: CASSQGGAHSSPTSYEQYF. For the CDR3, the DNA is TGCGCCAGCAGCCAAGGGGGTGCCCACTCCAGCCCCACTTCCTACGAGCAGTACTTC.

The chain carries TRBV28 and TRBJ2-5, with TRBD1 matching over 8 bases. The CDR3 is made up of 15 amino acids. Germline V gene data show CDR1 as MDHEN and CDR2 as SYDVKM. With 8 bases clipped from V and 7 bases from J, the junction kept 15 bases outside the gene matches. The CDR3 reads CASSPLTGTGGTQYF. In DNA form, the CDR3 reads TGTGCCAGCTCACCACTAACTGGGACAGGCGGGACCCAGTACTTC.

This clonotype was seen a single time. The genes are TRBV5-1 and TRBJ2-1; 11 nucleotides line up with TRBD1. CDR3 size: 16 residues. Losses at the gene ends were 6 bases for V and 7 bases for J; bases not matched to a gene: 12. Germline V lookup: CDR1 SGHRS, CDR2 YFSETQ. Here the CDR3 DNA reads TGCGCCAGCAAACCAAGCTGGACAGGGGGCTTGAATGAGCAGTTCTTC. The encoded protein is CASKPSWTGGLNEQFF.

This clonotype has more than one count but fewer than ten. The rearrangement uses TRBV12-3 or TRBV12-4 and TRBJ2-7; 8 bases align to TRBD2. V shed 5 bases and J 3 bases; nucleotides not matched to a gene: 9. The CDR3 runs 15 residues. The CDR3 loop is CASSPARGVYYEQYF. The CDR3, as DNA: TGTGCCAGCAGTCCCGCGCGGGGGGTGTACTACGAGCAGTACTTC.

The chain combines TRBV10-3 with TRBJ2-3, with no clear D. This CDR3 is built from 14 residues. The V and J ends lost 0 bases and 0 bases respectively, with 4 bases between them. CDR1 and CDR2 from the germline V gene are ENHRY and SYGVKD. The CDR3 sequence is CAISESESTDTQYF. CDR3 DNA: TGTGCCATCAGTGAGTCGGAAAGCACAGATACGCAGTATTTT.

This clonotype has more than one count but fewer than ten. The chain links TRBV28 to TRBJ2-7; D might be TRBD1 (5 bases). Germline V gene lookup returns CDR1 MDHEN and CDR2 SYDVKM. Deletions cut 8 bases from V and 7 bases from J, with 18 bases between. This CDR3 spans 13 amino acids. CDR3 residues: CASRTPGLGEQYF. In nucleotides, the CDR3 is TGTGCCAGCCGTACACCAGGGCTCGGGGAGCAGTACTTC.

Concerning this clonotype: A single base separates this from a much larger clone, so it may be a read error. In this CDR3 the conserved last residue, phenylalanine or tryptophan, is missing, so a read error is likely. The CDR3 DNA sequence: TGTGCCAGCAGCTATGGGGACAGGAACACTGAAGCTTTCTTG. Protein product: CASSYGDRNTEAFL. The chain carries TRBV7-2 and TRBJ1-1, with 7 bases aligning to TRBD1. Germline loops: CDR1 SGHTA, CDR2 FQGNSA. Trimming at V came to 4 bases and at J to 1 base, leaving 3 bases not matched to a gene. CDR3 length: 14 amino acids.